This T cell receptor (beta chain) comes out of a study of blood T cell repertoires in COVID-19. Clones were sequenced by immunoSEQ multiplex PCR, and TCRdb holds only the in-frame ones, with some missing. The table shows about 240,000 clones, with 85% to 90% occurring only once. Participants were placed into cohorts based on the clinical history they reported. CDR3 length equals 15 residues. Germline assignment: CDR1 MNHEY and CDR2 SVGAGI. The junction had 7 bases not matched to a gene; V was cut back by 5 bases and J by 3 bases. The TCR originated in a woman in her twenties or thirties who had recovered from COVID-19. The chain combines TRBV6-5 with TRBJ1-1; 9 nucleotides agree with TRBD1. The sample taken for sequencing was PBMCs or T cells enriched from blood (not recorded which). This CDR3 is CASSQTGGRDTEAFF. The CDR3 DNA reads as TGTGCCAGCAGTCAGACAGGGGGGAGGGACACTGAAGCTTTCTTT.